One and the same sample provided the 16 T cell receptor beta chains below, sequenced in a study of blood T cell repertoires in COVID-19. The protocol was immunoSEQ multiplex PCR, while the TCRdb copy is restricted to in-frame clones and leaves out a portion. The sample yields 200,000 to 300,000 clones, around 92% seen once. The sample consisted of peripheral blood. The receptors come from a person in their late teens or twenties with COVID-19, enrolled during active disease.

CDR3 protein: CASSSARRTGIIPYEQYF. CDR3 bases: TGTGCCAGCAGCTCGGCCCGACGGACAGGGATTATCCCCTACGAGCAGTACTTC. This chain joins TRBV7-2 and TRBJ2-7; TRBD1 aligns across 8 bases. Germline trimming cut 4 bases from V and 2 bases from J; bases unmatched to any gene: 16. There are 18 residues in the CDR3. Germline V gene sequence: CDR1 SGHTA, CDR2 FQGNSA.

This chain links TRBV6-5 with TRBJ2-7; D is perhaps TRBD2 (6 bases). This CDR3 is 14 amino acids long. CDR1 MNHEY and CDR2 SVGAGI come from the germline V gene. The V and J ends lost 6 bases and 2 bases respectively, with 14 bases between them. The CDR3 DNA reads TGTGCCAGCAGAAGGAGGGATCCCCCCTACGAGCAGTACTTC. Its translation: CASRRRDPPYEQYF.

The chain employs TRBV19 and TRBJ1-5; D not resolved. V was trimmed by 10 bases and J by 5 bases, leaving 18 bases between them. The CDR3 runs to 14 residues. Germline V CDR1 and CDR2: LNHDA, SQIVND (reference sequence). The DNA for the CDR3 is TGTGCCACCAATGGCCCTCTGTTGGATCAGCCCCAGCATTTT. It encodes CATNGPLLDQPQHF.

The V and J genes are TRBV5-1 and TRBJ1-3; D is unresolved. Trimming cost V 4 bases and J 0 bases, with 11 bases left between them. There are 15 residues in the CDR3. Germline-derived CDR1 and CDR2 are SGHRS and YFSETQ. CDR3 DNA: TGCGCCAGCAGCCCTACCGATACCTCTGGAAACACCATATATTTT. It yields the protein CASSPTDTSGNTIYF.

The chain uses TRBV18 and TRBJ2-3; D ambiguous. The CDR3 extends over 13 amino acids. Per the germline V gene, CDR1 is KGHSH and CDR2 is LQKENI. Trimming took 3 bases from V and 5 from J, leaving 9 bases between them. CDR3 nucleotides: TGTGCCAGCTCACCTCCTATGGTAGATACGCAGTATTTT. Translating gives CASSPPMVDTQYF.

The V gene is TRBV19, the J gene TRBJ2-7, with D tentatively TRBD2 (5 bases). Germline V gene data show CDR1 as LNHDA and CDR2 as SQIVND (reference sequence). Trimming shortened V by 1 base and J by 4 bases, and 8 bases separated the two germline ends. The CDR3 extends over 13 amino acids. CDR3 sequence reads: CASSIGAGYEQYF. CDR3 DNA sequence: TGTGCCAGTAGTATAGGGGCGGGTTACGAGCAGTACTTC. Variable domain in full (rest from reference TRBV19 and TRBJ2-7): DGGITQSPKYLFRKEGQNVTLSCEQNLNHDAMYWYRQDPGQGLRLIYYSQIVNDFQKGDIAEGYSVSREKKESFPLTVTSAQKNPTAFYLCASSIGAGYEQYFGPGTRLTVT.

This clone is medium-sized. As DNA, the CDR3 is TGCGCCAGCAGCTTGGAACAGGCGAGGAGCTCTGGAAACACCATATATTTT. Encoded protein: CASSLEQARSSGNTIYF. V gene TRBV5-1 combines with J gene TRBJ1-3, with TRBD1 as a possible D gene (5 bases). The CDR3 loop spans 17 amino acids. In germline, CDR1 is SGHRS, CDR2 YFSETQ. V gave up 0 bases and J gave up 0 bases, with 13 bases separating them.

The rearrangement uses TRBV18 and TRBJ2-7, with 7 bases matching TRBD1. The length of the CDR3 is 14 residues. Per germline, CDR1 KGHSH and CDR2 LQKENI. V trimming: 6 bases; J trimming: 3 bases; junction bases outside the gene matches: 8. The CDR3 here is CASSPTDRSYEQYF. CDR3 sequence (DNA): TGTGCCAGCTCTCCAACGGACAGGAGCTACGAGCAGTACTTC. Complete variable domain (other parts from reference TRBV18 and TRBJ2-7): NAGVMQNPRHLVRRRGQEARLRCSPMKGHSHVYWYRQLPEEGLKFMVYLQKENIIDESGMPKERFSAEFPKEGPSILRIQQVVRGDSAAYFCASSPTDRSYEQYFGPGTRLTVT.

V is TRBV5-1 and J is TRBJ1-1; TRBD1 agrees at 9 bases. CDR3 length: 15 amino acids. The germline V gene has CDR1 SGHRS and CDR2 YFSETQ. V trimming: 0 bases; J trimming: 3 bases; junction bases outside the gene matches: 3. CDR3 loop: CASSLGQGVDTEAFF. CDR3 bases: TGCGCCAGCAGCTTGGGACAGGGGGTTGACACTGAAGCTTTCTTT.

A single count supports this clone. The genes are TRBV5-6 and TRBJ2-1; 9 bases align to TRBD2. Germline V CDR1 and CDR2: SGHDT, YYEEEE. This CDR3 contains 16 residues. V shed 4 bases, J shed 3 bases, and the junction held 8 bases outside the gene matches. The CDR3 nucleotides read TGTGCCAGCAGCCTGGGGCTAGCGGGGAACTACAATGAGCAGTTCTTC. Residues: CASSLGLAGNYNEQFF.

This chain connects TRBV7-8 to TRBJ2-2; TRBD2 is a possible D gene (6 bases). The CDR3 runs to 16 residues. The germline V gene encodes CDR1 SGHVS and CDR2 FQNEAQ. V was shortened by 1 base and J by 5 bases, with 14 bases between the two germline ends. The CDR3 sequence: CASSLDPGLSTGELFF. In nucleotides, the CDR3 is TGTGCCAGCAGCTTAGACCCGGGACTCTCAACCGGGGAGCTGTTTTTT.

The chain employs TRBV15 and TRBJ1-1; D is undetermined. Germline CDR1 and CDR2: LNHNV and YYDKDF (reference sequence). V dropped 7 bases and J dropped 1 base, with 10 bases sitting between them. The CDR3 totals 13 residues. The CDR3, as DNA: TGTGCCACCACCTTCCCCGGGAACACTGAAGCTTTCTTT. Translating gives CATTFPGNTEAFF.

The V gene is TRBV5-6, the J gene TRBJ1-2, with D possibly matching TRBD1 (5 bases). Looked up from germline, CDR1 is SGHDT and CDR2 is YYEEEE. The length of the CDR3 is 15 residues. Trimming removed 0 bases at V and 4 bases at J, with 13 bases between. Written as DNA, the CDR3 is TGTGCCAGCAGCTTGGCCGGCGCAGGGCTCTATGGCTACACCTTC. This codes for CASSLAGAGLYGYTF. The full variable domain, rest sourced from reference TRBV5-6 and TRBJ1-2, is DAGVTQSPTHLIKTRGQQVTLRCSPKSGHDTVSWYQQALGQGPQFIFQYYEEEERQRGNFPDRFSGHQFPNYSSELNVNALLLGDSALYLCASSLAGAGLYGYTFGSGTRLTVV.

CDR3 sequence reads: CASSLTEGGSSYNEQFF. The CDR3 DNA reads TGTGCCAGCAGCTTAACGGAAGGGGGTAGCTCCTACAATGAGCAGTTCTTC. The rearrangement links TRBV5-8 to TRBJ2-1; maybe TRBD1 (6 bases). Germline V CDR1 and CDR2: SGHTS, YDEGEE. The CDR3 has 17 amino acids. V lost 2 bases and J lost 0, with 15 bases in between.

This clone came up a few times. V gene TRBV24-1 combines with J gene TRBJ2-3, with TRBD1 matching over 7 bases. The CDR3 spans 17 residues. Germline V CDR1 and CDR2: KGHDR, SFDVKD. After removal of 4 bases from V and 4 bases from J, the junction contained 13 bases not matched to a gene. CDR3 sequence: CATSDPLGLQGADTQYF. The DNA of the CDR3 is TGTGCCACCAGTGACCCCTTAGGACTTCAGGGGGCAGATACGCAGTATTTT.

This sequence joins TRBV9 and TRBJ2-1, with 7 bases lining up with TRBD1. The CDR3 runs 13 residues. V was clipped by 0 bases and J by 13 bases; unmatched bases: 7. The germline V gene has CDR1 SGDLS and CDR2 YYNGEE. CDR3: CASSVVSGGHQFF. In nucleotides, the CDR3 is TGTGCCAGCAGCGTAGTGTCAGGGGGTCATCAGTTCTTC. Based on the CDR3 plus reference TRBV9 and TRBJ2-1, the full variable domain is DSGVTQTPKHLITATGQRVTLRCSPRSGDLSVYWYQQSLDQGLQFLIQYYNGEERAKGNILERFSAQQFPDLHSELNLSSLELGDSALYFCASSVVSGGHQFFGPGTRLTVL.